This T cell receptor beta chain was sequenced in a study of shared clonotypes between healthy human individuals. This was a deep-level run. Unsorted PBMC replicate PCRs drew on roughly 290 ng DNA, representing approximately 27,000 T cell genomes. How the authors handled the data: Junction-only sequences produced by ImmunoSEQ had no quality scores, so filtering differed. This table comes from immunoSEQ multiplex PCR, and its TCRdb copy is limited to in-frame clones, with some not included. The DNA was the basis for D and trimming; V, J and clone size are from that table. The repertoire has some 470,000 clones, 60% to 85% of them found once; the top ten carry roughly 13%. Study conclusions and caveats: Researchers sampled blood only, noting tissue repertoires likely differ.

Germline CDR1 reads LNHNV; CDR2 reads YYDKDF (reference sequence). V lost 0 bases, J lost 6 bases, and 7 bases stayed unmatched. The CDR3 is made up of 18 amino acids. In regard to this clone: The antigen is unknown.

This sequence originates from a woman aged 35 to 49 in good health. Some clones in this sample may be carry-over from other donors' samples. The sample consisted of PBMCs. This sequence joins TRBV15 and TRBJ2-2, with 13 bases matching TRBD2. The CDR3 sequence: CATSREGLAGIGAGELFF. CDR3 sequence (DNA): TGTGCCACCAGCAGAGAGGGACTAGCGGGAATCGGGGCCGGGGAGCTGTTTTTT.